This TCR beta chain was observed in a study of T cell responses to AZD1222 COVID-19 vaccine. Study conclusions and caveats: Females outnumbered males among donors, who were mostly white British; clonal diversity was possibly underestimated. Vaccine-associated CD4 TCRs spanned spike, dominant at 160-218 and 743-854. Sampling captured repertoires only after the peak T cell response.

As regards this clone: Antigen specificity is unknown.

Second doses that came at about 4 or about 12 weeks were put together. V dropped 1 base and J dropped 8 bases, with 15 bases sitting between them. The CDR3 totals 15 residues. Germline V gene sequence: CDR1 SGHAT, CDR2 FQDESV (reference sequence). Assay used: immunoSEQ multiplex PCR; TCRdb lists only in-frame clones, some missing. Among roughly 150,000 clones, 85% to 95% were seen once, and the ten largest hold around 1.5%. The receptor was isolated from an adult who received the AZD1222 COVID-19 vaccine. V usage is TRBV11-1 and J usage is TRBJ2-1, with D perhaps assigned TRBD1 or TRBD2 (5 bases each). Material: peripheral blood, obtained 28 days after the second AZD1222 dose. The CDR3 reads CASSLGQPWGYEQFF. The CDR3 bases are TGTGCCAGCAGCTTAGGGCAACCGTGGGGGTATGAGCAGTTCTTC.